This TCR beta chain derives from a study of cytomegalovirus exposure and HLA in healthy donors. The PCR contained 60 Vbeta and 13 Jbeta primers. The method was immunoSEQ multiplex PCR; TCRdb's version includes in-frame clones alone and lacks a portion of them. This sample has approximately 140,000 clones, with around 77% found just once. Comment on this clone: What it recognizes is unknown.

Study observations and caveats: Later analysis suggested links between common viral pathogens and several top significant clusters.

This receptor was identified in a woman aged 50 to 60 in good health and CMV-seronegative. The sequencing input was PBMCs.

The CDR3 spells CASSTGLADTQYF. The CDR3 DNA sequence: TGTGCCAGTAGTACGGGACTAGCAGATACGCAGTATTTT. The chain is built from TRBV19 and TRBJ2-3, with 8 nucleotides matching TRBD2. V lost 4 bases and J lost 4; bases outside the gene matches: 1. CDR1 is LNHDA, CDR2 SQIVND, per germline (reference sequence). The CDR3 runs 13 residues.